A selection of T cell receptor beta chains follows, all from one sample in a study of blood T cell repertoires in COVID-19. Sequenced by immunoSEQ multiplex PCR; TCRdb stores in-frame clones only, minus some. The table lists 100,000 to 150,000 clones, 85% to 90% of them singletons. Sequenced sample: peripheral blood. The origin of the receptors is a man aged 65-85 years who had recovered from COVID-19. Both conserved end residues are part of each CDR3. The D gene is left open where the match is weak. The size field is filled for only some rows; it gives once, few, many or a size class.

j_gene	d_gene	abundance	v_gene	CDR3nt	CDR3aa
TRBJ2-2	TRBD2	-	TRBV2	TGTGCCAGCAAGAAAGACGGGGGGTTAAACACCGGGGAGCTGTTTTTT	CASKKDGGLNTGELFF
TRBJ1-3	-	-	TRBV7-9	TGTGCCAGCAGCTCGACAGGCAACTCTGGAAACACCATATATTTT	CASSSTGNSGNTIYF
TRBJ1-4	TRBD1	-	TRBV4-1	TGCGCCAGCAGCCCCGGGACAGCCATATCAACTAATGAAAAACTGTTTTTT	CASSPGTAISTNEKLFF
TRBJ1-1	-	once	TRBV10-3	TGTGCCATCAGTTCCCCGCGGCCACCGTTCATGAACACTGAAGCTTTCTTT	CAISSPRPPFMNTEAFF
TRBJ1-2	TRBD1	-	TRBV5-1	TGCGCCAGCAGCTTGACCGGGGACAGCAACTATGGCTACACCTTC	CASSLTGDSNYGYTF
TRBJ2-3	-	once	TRBV2	TGTGCCAGCAGTGAAAGGGGCATGGTCACAGATACGCAGTATTTT	CASSERGMVTDTQYF
TRBJ2-1	-	few	TRBV6-5	TGTGCCAGCAGTAACGCGAGGAACAATGAGCAGTTCTTC	CASSNARNNEQFF
TRBJ1-1	TRBD1	-	TRBV5-1	TGCGCCAGCAGACCCCGGACAGGGTCGGCCACTGAAGCTTTCTTT	CASRPRTGSATEAFF
TRBJ2-5	-	-	TRBV18	TGTGCCAGCTCACCACGTGGAGGCGTTAGAGAGACCCAGTACTTC	CASSPRGGVRETQYF
TRBJ2-7	TRBD1	-	TRBV5-5	TGTGCCAGCAGCGCCCGGGACAGGGGGGATTTGTATGAGCAGTACTTC	CASSARDRGDLYEQYF
TRBJ2-2	-	-	TRBV18	TGTGCCAGCTCACCGCTACTCCCTAGATCCACCGGGGAGCTGTTTTTT	CASSPLLPRSTGELFF
TRBJ2-3	-	-	TRBV7-6	TGTGCCAGCAGCTTACACGGCAGGTTAGGAGATACGCAGTATTTT	CASSLHGRLGDTQYF
TRBJ2-1	TRBD2	-	TRBV5-1	TGCGCCAGCAAAAGGTTAGCGGGAATGAATGAGCAGTTCTTC	CASKRLAGMNEQFF
TRBJ2-3	-	-	TRBV7-8	TGTGCCAGCAGCTTATGGCAGGTCACAGATACGCAGTATTTT	CASSLWQVTDTQYF
TRBJ1-2	-	-	TRBV4-3	TGCGCCAGCAGCCAAGGGAAAGGAGGATATGGCTACACCTTC	CASSQGKGGYGYTF
TRBJ1-2	TRBD1	once	TRBV27	TGTGCCAGCAGTTTACGCGACAGGGGGTATGGCTACACCTTC	CASSLRDRGYGYTF
TRBJ1-2	-	-	TRBV28	TGTGCCAGCAGTTTCCGGCCCCGCGGGTTATATGGCTACACCTTC	CASSFRPRGLYGYTF
TRBJ2-3	TRBD2	-	TRBV10-1	TGCGCCAGCAGTGAGTCAATAGCGGGGGGCACAGATACGCAGTATTTT	CASSESIAGGTDTQYF
TRBJ1-2	-	-	TRBV27	TGTGCCAGCAGTCCGAGGGCTATTGATGGCTACACCTTC	CASSPRAIDGYTF
TRBJ2-1	TRBD2	-	TRBV4-2	TGTGCCAGCAGCCAGGGACTAGCGGATTACAATGAGCAGTTCTTC	CASSQGLADYNEQFF
TRBJ2-3	-	-	TRBV11-3	TGTGCCAGCAGCTTAGATTCGGCTAGGTCAGATACGCAGTATTTT	CASSLDSARSDTQYF
TRBJ1-5	TRBD1	-	TRBV28	TGTGCCAGCAGGCCGGGACAGCTCAATCAGCCCCAGCATTTT	CASRPGQLNQPQHF
TRBJ1-2	TRBD1	-	TRBV28	TGTGCCAGCAGTTTCGGGGACAGGGGGCCGATTGGCTACACCTTC	CASSFGDRGPIGYTF
TRBJ1-1	-	-	TRBV9	TGTGCCAGCAGCAGAGAATCCATGGGGGCGACTGAAGCTTTCTTT	CASSRESMGATEAFF
TRBJ1-5	-	-	TRBV2	TGTGCCAGCAGTGACCCCGAGACACTTAGCAATCAGCCCCAGCATTTT	CASSDPETLSNQPQHF
TRBJ2-7	TRBD1	-	TRBV7-3	TGTGCCAGCGCTCTTGGCCCAGTAGGGGGCACCCAACCCTACGAGCAGTACTTC	CASALGPVGGTQPYEQYF
TRBJ1-1	TRBD1	once	TRBV5-6	TGTGCCAGCAGCTCCCAGGGGGTGGACACTGAAGCTTTCTTT	CASSSQGVDTEAFF
TRBJ1-2	-	-	TRBV7-2	TGTGCCAGCAGCCCCACAGCCAGTAGGGGGTGGCAGGGAGTCGGCTACACCTTC	CASSPTASRGWQGVGYTF
TRBJ2-3	TRBD1	few	TRBV10-1	TGCGCCAGCAGTGAGGGCGACAGGGGCGCAGATACGCAGTATTTT	CASSEGDRGADTQYF
TRBJ1-1	-	-	TRBV7-3	TGTGCCAGCAGCCCACTTTCGGATGACTCTCCTGAAGCTTTCTTT	CASSPLSDDSPEAFF
TRBJ2-7	TRBD1	-	TRBV3-1/TRBV3-2	TGTGCCAGCAGCCTACCGGGACAGGGGATCTCCGAGCAGTACTTC	CASSLPGQGISEQYF
TRBJ2-1	-	-	TRBV7-3	TGTGCCAGCAGCTTAGCGGATAAATATGAGCAGTTCTTC	CASSLADKYEQFF
TRBJ2-7	TRBD2	-	TRBV5-1	TGCGCCAGCAGCCCAGGGACTAGCGGGAGGGTATCTGAGCAGTACTTC	CASSPGTSGRVSEQYF
TRBJ1-1	-	-	TRBV5-6	TGTGCCAGCAGCTTACTGACAGATGAAGCTTTCTTT	CASSLLTDEAFF
TRBJ2-3	TRBD1	-	TRBV7-6	TGTGCCAGCAGCGAAAAGACAGGGGGCTTTACAGATACGCAGTATTTT	CASSEKTGGFTDTQYF
TRBJ2-3	-	-	TRBV4-3	TGCGCCAGCAGCCTCCTCACAGATACGCAGTATTTT	CASSLLTDTQYF
TRBJ1-1	-	-	TRBV6-1	TGTGCCAGCAGTGAAGGGCAGTCAACCGTAGAAGCTTTCTTT	CASSEGQSTVEAFF
TRBJ1-1	-	-	TRBV20-1	TGCAGTGCTCAACCGGCTGAAGCTTTCTTT	CSAQPAEAFF
TRBJ2-1	TRBD1	few	TRBV10-3	TGTGCCACCGAAGAACAGGGGGAACTTCACAATGAGCAGTTCTTC	CATEEQGELHNEQFF
TRBJ2-3	TRBD1	-	TRBV5-1	TGCGCCAGCAGCTTGGGTGGGGACAGTAGGCAGTATTTT	CASSLGGDSRQYF
TRBJ1-6	-	once	TRBV7-3	TGTGCCAGCAGCTTAGTCGGCCGCGGTTCACCCCTCCACTTT	CASSLVGRGSPLHF
TRBJ1-5	TRBD1	-	TRBV4-1	TGCGCCAGCAGCCGGGATCCGGGACAGGGAGGCAATCAGCCCCAGCATTTT	CASSRDPGQGGNQPQHF
TRBJ2-1	TRBD2	-	TRBV7-3	TGTGCCAGCAGCACTACTAGCGGGGGGCGGTACAATGAGCAGTTCTTC	CASSTTSGGRYNEQFF
TRBJ1-2	TRBD1	-	TRBV28	TGTGCCAGCAGTCGACAGGGGGGGATCTATGGCTACACCTTC	CASSRQGGIYGYTF
TRBJ1-2	TRBD1	-	TRBV18	TGTGCCAGCTCACCTTTTTTGGACAGGGAAGGTGGCTACACCTTC	CASSPFLDREGGYTF
TRBJ2-2	-	-	TRBV7-2	TGTGCCAGCAGCTTAGCCGGACAGTTATACACCGGGGAGCTGTTTTTT	CASSLAGQLYTGELFF
TRBJ2-7	-	few	TRBV2	TGTGCCAGCAAGGCCCAATCCGGGACAACTTACGAGCAGTACTTC	CASKAQSGTTYEQYF
TRBJ2-3	-	-	TRBV6-5	TGTGCCAGCAGTTACGGCGGTAGCACAGATACGCAGTATTTT	CASSYGGSTDTQYF
TRBJ2-1	-	-	TRBV29-1	TGCAGCGTAGCACGGAGTCCCGACAATGAGCAGTTCTTC	CSVARSPDNEQFF
TRBJ1-5	TRBD1	-	TRBV2	TGTGCCAGCAGTGCTACAGGGGGACATCAGCCCCAGCATTTT	CASSATGGHQPQHF
TRBJ1-4	-	-	TRBV19	TGTGCCAGTAGTACTGACAGTGCAACTAATGAAAAACTGTTTTTT	CASSTDSATNEKLFF